The 26 T cell receptor beta chains below all came from one sample that was sequenced in a study of shared clonotypes between healthy human individuals. Naive CD8 cells lacked CD45RO and underwent positive selection for CCR7, leaving out terminally differentiated effector memory CD45RA+ cells. Sequencing was performed with immunoSEQ multiplex PCR; in TCRdb, only in-frame clones are kept and a portion is missing. The sample has around 600,000 clones, 85% to 95% seen once. Specimen: naive CD8+ T cells sorted from blood. The receptors were gathered from a woman in her twenties or thirties in good health.

The rearrangement links TRBV11-2 to TRBJ2-3; 10 bases agree with TRBD2. J gave up 0 bases and V 0 bases, and 9 bases lay outside the gene matches. The length of the CDR3 is 19 residues. Germline lookup yields CDR1 SGHAT and CDR2 FQNNGV. The CDR3 reads CASSLDLTPAGGSTDTQYF. CDR3 in DNA: TGTGCCAGCAGCTTAGACCTGACCCCAGCGGGAGGGAGCACAGATACGCAGTATTTT.

V gene TRBV9 combines with J gene TRBJ2-7; possible D gene TRBD2, 5 bases. Deletions cut 4 bases from V and 3 bases from J, with 14 bases between. Germline assignment: CDR1 SGDLS and CDR2 YYNGEE. This CDR3 is built from 14 residues. The CDR3: CASSPQDLYYEQYF. The CDR3 DNA is TGTGCCAGCAGCCCCCAGGACTTATACTACGAGCAGTACTTC. The whole variable domain, filled in from reference TRBV9 and TRBJ2-7, reads DSGVTQTPKHLITATGQRVTLRCSPRSGDLSVYWYQQSLDQGLQFLIQYYNGEERAKGNILERFSAQQFPDLHSELNLSSLELGDSALYFCASSPQDLYYEQYFGPGTRLTVT.

V is TRBV29-1 and J is TRBJ2-1; no reliable D call. V lost 4 bases and J 9 bases, leaving 7 bases between the germline ends. Germline V gene data show CDR1 as SQVTM and CDR2 as ANQGSEA. The CDR3 spans 10 residues. In nucleotides, the CDR3 is TGCAGCGTTGGTGGAACTGAGCAGTTCTTC. Encoded protein: CSVGGTEQFF.

The rearrangement uses TRBV5-6 and TRBJ1-1; no firm D call. Germline CDR1 and CDR2: SGHDT and YYEEEE. V was clipped by 0 bases and J by 1 base, with 4 bases between them. This CDR3 contains 13 residues. CDR3 protein: CASSLGWNTEAFF. DNA of the CDR3: TGTGCCAGCAGCTTGGGGTGGAACACTGAAGCTTTCTTT.

In the case of this clone: This CDR3 is also generated by other DNA sequences in the sample. The rearrangement joins TRBV27 to TRBJ2-1; D ambiguous. V shed 4 bases and J shed 1 base, with 8 bases lying between them. Germline-derived CDR1 and CDR2 are MNHEY and SMNVEV (reference sequence). CDR3 length: 14 amino acids. The chain's CDR3 is CASSSLDSYNEQFF. CDR3 in DNA: TGTGCCAGCAGTTCTCTTGATTCCTACAATGAGCAGTTCTTC.

The chain recombines TRBV2 with TRBJ1-1; D is undetermined. This CDR3 is 15 amino acids long. Germline V gives CDR1 SNHLY, CDR2 FYNNEI. The V and J ends lost 0 bases and 2 bases respectively, with 10 bases between them. CDR3 amino acids: CASSEALQPNTEAFF. The DNA for the CDR3 is TGTGCCAGCAGTGAAGCGCTACAGCCTAACACTGAAGCTTTCTTT.

CDR3 residues: CAWYLLGTQNTGELFF. The CDR3 DNA follows: TGTGCCTGGTATCTTCTCGGGACACAAAACACCGGGGAGCTGTTTTTT. The J gene is TRBJ2-2, the V gene TRBV30; tentative D call: TRBD1 (6 bases). From germline, CDR1 is GTSNPN and CDR2 SVGIG (reference sequence). The CDR3 contains 16 residues. V shed 5 bases and J shed 2 bases, with 18 bases lying between them.

This sequence joins TRBV5-1 and TRBJ2-2; the D gene is possibly TRBD2 (6 bases). The CDR3 loop spans 15 amino acids. Germline-derived CDR1 and CDR2 are SGHRS and YFSETQ. V lost 1 base to trimming and J lost 7 bases, with 14 bases between them. The CDR3 reads CASSLRGGAGGELFF. Here the CDR3 DNA reads TGCGCCAGCAGCTTGCGAGGAGGGGCGGGCGGGGAGCTGTTTTTT.

The V call is TRBV19, the J call TRBJ1-2; TRBD1 might be the D (6 bases). The CDR3 covers 19 residues. In germline, CDR1 is LNHDA, CDR2 SQIVND (reference sequence). Deletions cut 6 bases from V and 8 bases from J, with 34 bases between. CDR3 in amino acids: CASSPSGAASIPWEKGYTF. The CDR3 nucleotides read TGTGCCAGTAGCCCTTCAGGGGCCGCTTCTATCCCTTGGGAGAAGGGCTACACCTTC.

The chain couples TRBV19 to TRBJ2-3; possibly TRBD1 for D (6 bases). Germline V CDR1 and CDR2: LNHDA, SQIVND (reference sequence). The V gene lost 3 bases and the J gene lost 4 bases, with 17 bases spanning the gap. The CDR3 consists of 16 residues. The CDR3: CASSIGTSPSADTQYF. DNA for the CDR3: TGTGCCAGTAGTATCGGGACATCCCCTAGTGCAGATACGCAGTATTTT.

This chain uses TRBV27 with TRBJ2-7; 10 bases align to TRBD2. CDR1 is MNHEY, CDR2 SMNVEV, per germline (reference sequence). V shed 5 bases and J 3 bases; nucleotides not matched to a gene: 7. This CDR3 spans 15 amino acids. The DNA for the CDR3 is TGTGCCAGCAGTCCCCGGACTAGCGGAAACTACGAGCAGTACTTC. Its protein product is CASSPRTSGNYEQYF.

The chain is built from TRBV27 and TRBJ1-5; D gene ambiguous. This CDR3 has 14 amino acids. Trimming cost V 2 bases and J 4 bases, with 9 bases left between them. Germline V gene data show CDR1 as MNHEY and CDR2 as SMNVEV (reference sequence). CDR3 region: CASSLLPGNQPQHF. CDR3 DNA: TGTGCCAGCAGTTTACTTCCCGGGAATCAGCCCCAGCATTTT.

V usage is TRBV4-2 and J usage is TRBJ2-1, with 8 bases identical to TRBD2. In germline, CDR1 is LGHNA, CDR2 YNFKEQ. This CDR3 has 16 residues. The J segment lost 0 bases and the V segment lost 0 bases, leaving 1 base of the junction unmatched. The CDR3 nucleotides are TGTGCCAGCAGCCAAGAAAGCGGGAGCTCCTACAATGAGCAGTTCTTC. Encoded protein: CASSQESGSSYNEQFF.

CDR3 loop: CASSGTDLISYNEQFF. CDR3 coding DNA: TGTGCCAGCAGCGGGACAGATTTAATCTCCTACAATGAGCAGTTCTTC. The V and J genes are TRBV5-4 and TRBJ2-1, with 7 bases aligning to TRBD1. Germline V gives CDR1 SGHNT, CDR2 YYREEE (reference sequence). The CDR3 covers 16 residues. V shed 4 bases, J shed 0 bases, and the junction held 7 bases outside the gene matches.

CDR3 in amino acids: CASSILATSYNEQFF. CDR3 nucleotides: TGTGCCAGTAGTATACTAGCCACATCCTACAATGAGCAGTTCTTC. The V gene is TRBV19, the J gene TRBJ2-1; D may be TRBD2 (5 bases). CDR3 length equals 15 residues. Germline V gives CDR1 LNHDA, CDR2 SQIVND (reference sequence). V shed 2 bases and J shed 1 base, with 9 bases lying between them.

This clone came up once. The chain has TRBV6-5 and TRBJ2-1; D is unclear. The length of the CDR3 is 13 residues. With 5 bases removed from V and 8 bases from J, the gap between germline ends came to 13 bases. Germline CDR1 reads MNHEY; CDR2 reads SVGAGI. Written as DNA, the CDR3 is TGTGCCAGCAGTGACGATAGTTCCGATGAGCAGTTCTTC. It encodes CASSDDSSDEQFF.

V gene TRBV5-1 combines with J gene TRBJ2-7, with D tentatively TRBD2 (6 bases). In germline, CDR1 is SGHRS, CDR2 YFSETQ. Trimming stripped 5 bases from V and 2 bases from J, with 11 bases between. The CDR3 totals 13 residues. The CDR3 reads CASRSTSTYEQYF. DNA of the CDR3: TGCGCCAGCAGGAGTACTAGCACCTACGAGCAGTACTTC.

This clone was seen only a few times. The chain recombines TRBV11-2 with TRBJ1-2, with 8 positions matching TRBD1. V was clipped by 3 bases and J by 1 base; unmatched bases: 10. The V gene's germline CDR1 is SGHAT and CDR2 FQNNGV. The CDR3 sequence is 17 residues long. CDR3 sequence reads: CASSFHRPGTGNYGYTF. The CDR3 DNA reads as TGTGCCAGCAGCTTCCACCGTCCCGGGACAGGTAACTATGGCTACACCTTC.

The sample holds one count of this clone. This rearrangement joins TRBV4-1 to TRBJ2-2, with 12 positions matching TRBD2. The CDR3 totals 16 residues. Germline CDR1 is MGHRA and CDR2 is YSYEKL. Trimming took 5 bases from V and 6 from J; bases not matched to a gene: 7. The CDR3 DNA reads TGCGCCAGCAGCGCTAGACTAGCGGGAGTACCCGGGGAGCTGTTTTTT. Translated, it gives CASSARLAGVPGELFF.

The rearrangement uses TRBV28 and TRBJ1-1; D remains unclear. V gave up 5 bases and J gave up 4 bases, with 14 bases separating them. This CDR3 is 14 amino acids long. Germline V gives CDR1 MDHEN, CDR2 SYDVKM. CDR3 residues: CASSAANMLTEAFF. The CDR3 bases are TGTGCCAGCAGTGCGGCCAACATGCTCACTGAAGCTTTCTTT.

V gene TRBV9 combines with J gene TRBJ2-1; D uncertain. This CDR3 has 17 amino acids. Germline CDR1 reads SGDLS; CDR2 reads YYNGEE. V was pared by 0 bases and J by 7 bases, with 20 bases between. CDR3 sequence reads: CASSVGSLSPVGNEQFF. CDR3 coding DNA: TGTGCCAGCAGCGTAGGTAGCCTCTCCCCGGTGGGGAATGAGCAGTTCTTC.

This chain links TRBV7-8 with TRBJ1-3; D is possibly TRBD1 (6 bases). This CDR3 comprises 16 residues. V gave up 5 bases and J gave up 0 bases, with 14 bases separating them. Germline V gene lookup returns CDR1 SGHVS and CDR2 FQNEAQ. In DNA form, the CDR3 reads TGTGCCAGCAGCCTTAGGGACACTTTCTCTGGAAACACCATATATTTT. Its protein is CASSLRDTFSGNTIYF.

Turning to this clone: The germline gene is not matched at one end of the junction; a read error may be the cause. This chain connects TRBV15 to TRBJ2-5; 9 nucleotides agree with TRBD1. The end of the DNA is better explained by TRBJ2-7, so the J call may be wrong. The CDR3 covers 13 residues. Germline V gene sequence: CDR1 LNHNV, CDR2 YYDKDF (reference sequence). The CDR3 DNA reads TGTGCCACCAGCGGAGACAGGGGGTACGAGCAGTACTTC. It encodes CATSGDRGYEQYF.

The gene calls are TRBV6-1 and TRBJ2-5; D gene uncertain. The CDR3 is made up of 16 amino acids. From germline, CDR1 is MNHNS and CDR2 SASEGT. The germline V and J ends were trimmed by 3 bases and 0 bases, with 14 bases remaining between them. This chain's CDR3 is CASSEVVALYQETQYF. For the CDR3, the DNA is TGTGCCAGCAGTGAGGTCGTTGCCCTGTACCAAGAGACCCAGTACTTC.

The rearrangement joins TRBV27 to TRBJ2-5; no clear D. Gene TRBJ2-7 matches the end of the DNA better, so the J call may be wrong. Per germline, CDR1 MNHEY and CDR2 SMNVEV (reference sequence). This CDR3 comprises 15 residues. CDR3 amino acids: CASSYRAPSSYEQYF. Here the CDR3 DNA reads TGTGCCAGCAGTTATCGAGCGCCTAGCTCCTACGAGCAGTACTTC.

The chain joins TRBV19 to TRBJ2-3, with a weak D call TRBD2 (6 bases). Germline V gene data show CDR1 as LNHDA and CDR2 as SQIVND (reference sequence). The CDR3 runs 15 residues. Trimming removed 5 bases at V and 2 bases at J, with 14 bases between. The CDR3 region is CASSLLGGPTDTQYF. The CDR3, as DNA: TGTGCCAGTAGTCTACTAGGAGGGCCCACAGATACGCAGTATTTT.